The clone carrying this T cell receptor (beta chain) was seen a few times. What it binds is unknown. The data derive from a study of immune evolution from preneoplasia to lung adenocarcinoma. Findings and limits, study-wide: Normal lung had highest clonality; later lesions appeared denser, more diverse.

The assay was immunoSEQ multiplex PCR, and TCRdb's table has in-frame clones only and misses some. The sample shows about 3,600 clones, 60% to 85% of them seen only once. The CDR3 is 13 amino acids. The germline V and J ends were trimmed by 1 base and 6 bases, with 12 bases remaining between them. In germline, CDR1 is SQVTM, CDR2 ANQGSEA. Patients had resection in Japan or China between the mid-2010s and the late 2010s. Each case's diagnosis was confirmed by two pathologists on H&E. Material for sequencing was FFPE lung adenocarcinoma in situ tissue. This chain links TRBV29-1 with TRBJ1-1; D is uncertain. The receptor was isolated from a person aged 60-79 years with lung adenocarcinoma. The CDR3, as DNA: TGCAGCGTTGAAGTAGAGTCGGGTTCTGAAGCTTTCTTT. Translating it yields CSVEVESGSEAFF. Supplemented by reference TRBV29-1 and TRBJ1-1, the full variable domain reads SAVISQKPSRDICQRGTSLTIQCQVDSQVTMMFWYRQQPGQSLTLIATANQGSEATYESGFVIDKFPISRPNLTFSTLTVSNMSPEDSSIYLCSVEVESGSEAFFGQGTRLTVV.